These T cell receptor beta chains were read from a single sample in a study of cytomegalovirus exposure and HLA in healthy donors. The assay was immunoSEQ multiplex PCR, and TCRdb's table has in-frame clones only and misses some. Among approximately 150,000 clones listed, roughly 78% were seen once. The material sequenced was PBMCs. These receptors all come from a woman aged 45-60 years in good health and CMV-seropositive. Both conserved end residues are part of each CDR3. D genes are given only for firm matches. The listing skips clone size in some rows; elsewhere it reads once, few, many or a size class.

j_call v_call clone_size d_call cdr3_nt cdr3_aa
TRBJ1-5 TRBV18 NA NA TGTGCCAGCTCGTCGGGAGGGCAGCCCCAGCATTTT CASSSGGQPQHF
TRBJ2-7 TRBV5-6 NA TRBD2 TGTGCCAGCAGCTTTAGCGAGGTAGCGGGGACCCCCCGCGAGCAGTACTTC CASSFSEVAGTPREQYF
TRBJ1-2 TRBV5-1 NA TRBD1 TGCGCCAGCAGCATGGGCAATGGGACAGGGAAATCCTATGGCTACACCTTC CASSMGNGTGKSYGYTF
TRBJ1-2 TRBV6-1 NA TRBD1 TGTGCCATCCCCGGATACAGGGGCTATGGCTACACCTTC CAIPGYRGYGYTF
TRBJ2-1 TRBV5-1 NA TRBD1 TGCGCCAGCAGCTCCGGGACAGAGGGGAATGAGCAGTTCTTC CASSSGTEGNEQFF
TRBJ1-1 TRBV6-5 few NA TGTGCCAGCAGTTACTCAAAGGGCGGGAGGACTGAAGCTTTCTTT CASSYSKGGRTEAFF
TRBJ2-2 TRBV4-1 NA NA TGCGCCAGCAGCCAAGGACAAGGGAGCACCGGGGAGCTGTTTTTT CASSQGQGSTGELFF
TRBJ2-5 TRBV5-1 NA NA TGCGCCAGCAGCTCCCCCGGGGGAGAGACCCAGTACTTC CASSSPGGETQYF
TRBJ1-1 TRBV5-1 once NA TGCGCCAGCAGCCACCTGCCCGGCGGGTCCACTGAAGCTTTCTTT CASSHLPGGSTEAFF
TRBJ2-3 TRBV15 NA TRBD2 TGTGCCACCAGCAGAGAAGCGGGGGGGCAGAATACGCAGTATTTT CATSREAGGQNTQYF
TRBJ1-6 TRBV6-5 once NA TGTGCCAGCACCCTACAGGCAGGGCTTTCACCCCTCCACTTT CASTLQAGLSPLHF
TRBJ2-7 TRBV9 NA NA TGTGCCAGCAGCCTTACGGGGGACCCGGGGTACGAGCAGTACTTC CASSLTGDPGYEQYF
TRBJ2-1 TRBV7-9 NA TRBD2 TGTGCCAGCAGCTTAGTTCTAGCGGGGCGCAATGAGCAGTTCTTC CASSLVLAGRNEQFF
TRBJ1-5 TRBV10-3 NA TRBD1 TGTGCCATCAGTGAGATGAGGGGGCGAGGTCAGCCCCAGCATTTT CAISEMRGRGQPQHF
TRBJ1-2 TRBV5-6 NA NA TGTGCCAGCAGCTTGGCCTCTACCTATGGCTACACCTTC CASSLASTYGYTF
TRBJ2-5 TRBV6-5 NA NA TGTGCCAGCACCGCCCCAGGCTCTGAGACCCAGTACTTC CASTAPGSETQYF
TRBJ1-5 TRBV27 NA TRBD1 TGTGCCACCTGGGACAGGGGCGGGAGCAATCAGCCCCAGCATTTT CATWDRGGSNQPQHF
TRBJ2-7 TRBV7-8 NA NA TGTGCCAGCAGAAGTGGAGGGTTCTACGAGCAGTACTTC CASRSGGFYEQYF
TRBJ1-6 TRBV7-9 NA TRBD1 TGTGCCAGCAGCTTGGACAGGGTACTCAATAATTCACCCCTCCACTTT CASSLDRVLNNSPLHF
TRBJ2-7 TRBV11-2 NA TRBD1 TGTGCCAGCAGCTTAGATCTGGGACAGGGGTACGAGCAGTACTTC CASSLDLGQGYEQYF
TRBJ1-3 TRBV11-2 NA NA TGTGCCAGCAGCTTAGCGGGATACTCTGGAAACACCATATATTTT CASSLAGYSGNTIYF
TRBJ2-7 TRBV5-1 few NA TGCGCCAGCAGCTTGATGAGGGCCAGATCCTACGAGCAGTACTTC CASSLMRARSYEQYF
TRBJ2-7 TRBV19 once NA TGTGCCAGTAGTATCAAAATCGGAGGAATCTACGAGCAGTACTTC CASSIKIGGIYEQYF
TRBJ2-5 TRBV5-4 NA TRBD2 TGTGCCAGCAGCCGACTAGCGGGTGACTGGGAGACCCAGTACTTC CASSRLAGDWETQYF
TRBJ1-1 TRBV5-1 NA NA TGCGCCAGCAGCCTGGGGATAGACAGGAACACTGAAGCTTTCTTT CASSLGIDRNTEAFF
TRBJ2-7 TRBV2 NA TRBD1 TGTGCCAGCAGGGTAGACAGGGGAGGACACGAGCAGTACTTC CASRVDRGGHEQYF
TRBJ2-5 TRBV10-3 NA TRBD2 TGTGCCACCGACGAGACGGCTAGCGGACAAGAGACCCAGTACTTC CATDETASGQETQYF
TRBJ1-1 TRBV4-1 once NA TGCGCCAGCAGCCCGAGGGAAGGGAAGGACACTGAAGCTTTCTTT CASSPREGKDTEAFF
TRBJ1-4 TRBV5-1 once TRBD1 TGCGCCAGCAGCACAACCGGGACAGGGTGGGAAAAACTGTTTTTT CASSTTGTGWEKLFF
TRBJ2-7 TRBV5-1 NA TRBD1 TGCGCCAGCAGCGCAACCTCAGGGGGCGAGCAGTACTTC CASSATSGGEQYF
TRBJ2-1 TRBV5-6 NA NA TGTGCCAGCAGCCTCGGGAAGATGGGTTGGAATGAGCAGTTCTTC CASSLGKMGWNEQFF
TRBJ1-1 TRBV4-1 NA TRBD1 TGCGCCAGCAGCCGGGGGACAGGGGAAACTGAAGCTTTCTTT CASSRGTGETEAFF